The entry below describes one T cell receptor (beta chain). The antigen remains undetermined. The germline CDR1 and CDR2 sequences are LNHDA and SQIVND (reference sequence). With 5 bases removed from V and 2 bases from J, the gap between germline ends came to 6 bases. CDR3 size: 12 residues. The data were obtained in a study of OX40 agonist ivuxolimab in advanced cancers. Study findings and constraints: Low levels of normalized T-cell clonal expansion also appeared in some nonresponders.

Assay: immunoSEQ multiplex PCR; the TCRdb copy retains only in-frame clones and omits some. The data hold under 45,000 clones, with 60% to 80% observed a single time. V and J are TRBV19 and TRBJ1-2; tentatively, D is TRBD1 (5 bases). The source material was CD4+ or CD8+ T cells sorted from blood, sampled in a trial of the OX40 agonist ivuxolimab. The receptor comes from an adult with an advanced solid tumor such as melanoma, head and neck, liver or kidney cancer. CDR3 in amino acids: CASSWGNYGYTF. The DNA for the CDR3 is TGTGCCAGTAGTTGGGGCAACTATGGCTACACCTTC.